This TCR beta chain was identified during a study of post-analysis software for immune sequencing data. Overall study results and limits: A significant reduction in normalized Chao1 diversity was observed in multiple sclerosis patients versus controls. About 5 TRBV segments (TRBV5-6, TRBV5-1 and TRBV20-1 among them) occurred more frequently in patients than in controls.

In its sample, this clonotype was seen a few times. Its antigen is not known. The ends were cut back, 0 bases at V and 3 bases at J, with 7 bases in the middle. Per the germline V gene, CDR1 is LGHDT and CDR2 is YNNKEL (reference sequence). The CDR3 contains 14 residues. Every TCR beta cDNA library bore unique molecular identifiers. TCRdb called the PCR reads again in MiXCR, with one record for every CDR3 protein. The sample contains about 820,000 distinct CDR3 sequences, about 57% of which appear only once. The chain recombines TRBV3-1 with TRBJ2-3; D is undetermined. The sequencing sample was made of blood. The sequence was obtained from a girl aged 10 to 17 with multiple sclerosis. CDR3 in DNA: TGTGCCAGCAGCCAAGATTTAGTGACAGATACGCAGTATTTT. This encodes CASSQDLVTDTQYF.